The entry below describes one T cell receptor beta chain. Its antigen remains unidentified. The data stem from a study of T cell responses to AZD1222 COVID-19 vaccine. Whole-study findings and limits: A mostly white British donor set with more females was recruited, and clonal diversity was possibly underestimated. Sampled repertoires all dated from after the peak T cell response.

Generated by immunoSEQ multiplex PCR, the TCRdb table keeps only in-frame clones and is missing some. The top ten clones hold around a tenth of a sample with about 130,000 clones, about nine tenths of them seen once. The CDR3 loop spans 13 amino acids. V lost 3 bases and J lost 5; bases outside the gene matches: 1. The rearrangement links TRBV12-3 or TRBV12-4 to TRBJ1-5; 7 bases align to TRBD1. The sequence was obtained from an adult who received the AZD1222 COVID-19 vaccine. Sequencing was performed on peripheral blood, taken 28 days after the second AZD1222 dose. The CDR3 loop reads CASSFQGDQPQHF. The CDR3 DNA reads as TGTGCCAGCAGTTTCCAGGGGGATCAGCCCCAGCATTTT.